Each of the 3 T cell receptor beta chains below was sequenced from the same sample in a study of blood T cell repertoires in COVID-19. This table comes from immunoSEQ multiplex PCR, and its TCRdb copy is limited to in-frame clones, with some not included. This table has roughly 320,000 clones, 85% to 90% appearing once. The sample consisted of peripheral blood. Every receptor here comes from a man aged 70 or older with acute or convalescent COVID-19.

This chain's CDR3 is CASSQVDRVFSPLHF. CDR3 bases: TGTGCCAGCAGCCAAGTTGACAGGGTGTTTTCACCCCTCCACTTT. This rearrangement joins TRBV14 to TRBJ1-6; TRBD1 agrees at 7 bases. CDR1 is SGHDN, CDR2 FVKESK, per germline. CDR3 length equals 15 residues. The V and J ends lost 1 base and 9 bases, in that order; junction bases with no gene match: 6.

The CDR3 reads CASSWTLGVAQETQYF. The CDR3 DNA reads TGTGCCAGCAGTTGGACGCTCGGGGTCGCCCAAGAGACCCAGTACTTC. The V call is TRBV28, the J call TRBJ2-5; D possibly corresponds to TRBD2 (5 bases). The germline gives CDR1 MDHEN, CDR2 SYDVKM. The CDR3 spans 16 residues. V dropped 4 bases and J dropped 1 base, with 16 bases sitting between them.

V is TRBV28 and J is TRBJ1-1, with TRBD1 as a possible D gene (5 bases). Germline V CDR1 and CDR2: MDHEN, SYDVKM. V lost 6 bases and J lost 0, with 20 bases in between. The CDR3 runs to 17 residues. CDR3 protein: CASSLNGWGSMNTEAFF. The CDR3 coding sequence is TGTGCCAGCAGCCTTAACGGTTGGGGCAGCATGAACACTGAAGCTTTCTTT.